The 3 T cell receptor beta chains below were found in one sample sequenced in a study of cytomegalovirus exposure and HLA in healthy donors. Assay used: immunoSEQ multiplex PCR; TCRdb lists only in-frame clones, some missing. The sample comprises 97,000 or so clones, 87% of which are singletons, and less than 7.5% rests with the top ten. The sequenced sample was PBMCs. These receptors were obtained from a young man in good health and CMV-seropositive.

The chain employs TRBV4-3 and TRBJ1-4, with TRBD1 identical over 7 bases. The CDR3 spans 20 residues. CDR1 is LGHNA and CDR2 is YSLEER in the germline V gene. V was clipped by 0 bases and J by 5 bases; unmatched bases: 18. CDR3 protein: CASSQDLSTGRSQANEKLFF. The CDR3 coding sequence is TGCGCCAGCAGCCAAGACCTTTCGACAGGGCGTTCTCAAGCAAATGAAAAACTGTTTTTT.

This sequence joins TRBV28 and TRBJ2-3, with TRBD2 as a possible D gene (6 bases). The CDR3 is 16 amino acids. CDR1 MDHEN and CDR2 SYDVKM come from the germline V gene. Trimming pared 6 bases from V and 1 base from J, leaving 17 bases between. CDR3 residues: CASRLEVAVGTDTQYF. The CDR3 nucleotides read TGTGCCAGCAGGTTAGAGGTAGCGGTAGGCACAGATACGCAGTATTTT. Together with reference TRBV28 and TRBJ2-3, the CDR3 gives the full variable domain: DVKVTQSSRYLVKRTGEKVFLECVQDMDHENMFWYRQDPGLGLRLIYFSYDVKMKEKGDIPEGYSVSREKKERFSLILESASTNQTSMYLCASRLEVAVGTDTQYFGPGTRLTVL.

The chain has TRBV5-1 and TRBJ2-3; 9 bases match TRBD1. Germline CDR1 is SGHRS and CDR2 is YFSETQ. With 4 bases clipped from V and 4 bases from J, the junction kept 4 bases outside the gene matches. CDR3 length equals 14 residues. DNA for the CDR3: TGCGCCAGCAGCATCGGACAGGGGCCAGATACGCAGTATTTT. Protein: CASSIGQGPDTQYF.